A single TCR beta chain is shown here with its context. The antigen remains undetermined. TCRdb's table, derived via immunoSEQ multiplex PCR, lists solely in-frame clones and lacks some. This sample has 100,000 to 150,000 clones; around 81% occur once, and the top ten carry about 5.3%. Noted time point: blood 2 weeks post-SBRT. Treatment defined: 15 Gy SBRT to primary tumor, nephrectomy 4 weeks later. The tumor was a clear cell renal cell carcinoma. The sample comes from a study of radiation and T cells in renal cell carcinoma. After removal of 5 bases from V and 2 bases from J, the junction contained 7 bases not matched to a gene. The CDR3 totals 15 residues. The germline gives CDR1 SGHNT, CDR2 YYREEE (reference sequence). Findings and limits, study-wide: In blood, top tumor clones expanded by 2 weeks, shrinking by 4. No pretreatment tumor biopsies were available for baseline clonotypes.

The source material was blood, sampled from a patient whose treatment included radiotherapy and nephrectomy. The J gene is TRBJ2-1, the V gene TRBV5-4; 7 positions agree with TRBD2. This clonotype was sampled from a middle-aged man with renal cell carcinoma. CDR3 residues: CASSSGTTTYNEQFF. The CDR3 bases are TGTGCCAGCAGTTCGGGGACTACTACCTACAATGAGCAGTTCTTC.